The clone carrying this T cell receptor beta chain has just a few counts. Antigen: not known. As to time point: newly diagnosed GD, antithyroid drugs for less than 3 months. Making the TCR library involved RNA that had been extracted from PBMCs. Construction of TCR beta libraries relied on iRepertoire HTBI primers and on Arm-PCR targeting CDR3 regions. TCRdb reprocessed the multiplex PCR reads via MiXCR and lists one record per CDR3 protein. The top ten hold 20% to 25% of the sample, which has 350,000 to 400,000 distinct CDR3 sequences, about 17% seen once. These data originate in a study of regulatory T cells in long-lasting Graves disease. Overall study: Newly diagnosed Graves' patients had under 3 months of antithyroid drugs. Study findings and constraints: Favored usage of TRBV28, TRBJ1-2 and TRBJ2-5 was recorded in persistent disease.

The germline V gene encodes CDR1 SGDLS and CDR2 YYNGEE. With 3 bases removed from V and 2 bases from J, the gap between germline ends came to 11 bases. This CDR3 is built from 14 residues. These sequences were also reported in another study, on T cells in Graves' hyperthyroidism and ophthalmopathy.

The specimen comprised peripheral blood mononuclear cells (PBMCs), sampled at new diagnosis, from a patient treated with antithyroid drugs. The chain has TRBV9 and TRBJ2-5, with D possibly TRBD1 on 5 matching bases. This sequence was found in a woman between 18 and 29 years old with Graves disease. The CDR3 region is CASSGSGYQETQYF. The CDR3 nucleotides read TGTGCCAGCAGCGGGTCAGGGTATCAAGAGACCCAGTACTTC.